This T cell receptor beta chain is drawn from a study of CD4+ T cells in melanoma. Sequencing was performed with immunoSEQ multiplex PCR; in TCRdb, only in-frame clones are kept and a portion is missing. This sample carries about 110,000 clones, approximately 90% of them seen once, and the ten largest clones take roughly 3.5%. CDR3 size: 13 residues. V lost 4 bases to trimming and J lost 3 bases, with 6 bases between them. Germline V lookup: CDR1 KGHSH, CDR2 LQKENI. This clone was seen once. This chain connects TRBV18 to TRBJ2-2; no clear D. This receptor was obtained from a human donor with melanoma. What was sequenced was peripheral blood. The CDR3 DNA sequence: TGTGCCAGCTCACACGATTACACCGGGGAGCTGTTTTTT. Its protein is CASSHDYTGELFF.